This TCR beta chain was recorded in a study of cytomegalovirus exposure and HLA in healthy donors. Looking at the study overall: An earlier analysis identified 95 million to 120 million unique TCR beta sequences in 150 million to 200 million T cells.

Germline V lookup: CDR1 MGHRA, CDR2 YSYEKL. CDR3 length equals 15 residues. Trimming cost V 4 bases and J 6 bases, with 16 bases left between them. In the PCR, 60 Vbeta and 13 Jbeta primers were used. Only in-frame clones appear in the TCRdb table, and some are missing; sequencing was by immunoSEQ multiplex PCR. In the table there are about 160,000 clones, roughly 80% of which are singletons. This TCR was sampled from a man aged 45-65 years in good health and CMV-seropositive. The sequencing sample was made of PBMCs. The chain employs TRBV4-1 and TRBJ2-1; D not certain. The DNA for the CDR3 is TGCGCCAGCAGCCCCCGTAGCCCCAACGTCAATGAGCAGTTCTTC. Translating it yields CASSPRSPNVNEQFF.